In this sample, the clone carrying this T cell receptor beta chain turned up a few times. Its specificity is not known. This specimen belongs to a study of T cells after yellow fever vaccination. Study context: Preparation of fractions with low cell numbers was performed using SMART-Seq v4 Ultra Low Input.

Production of TCR cDNA was by 5'RACE template switching, which also added a universal primer site and UMIs. Using its own MiXCR run on the 5' RACE reads, TCRdb lists one record per CDR3 protein. The table has about 320,000 distinct CDR3 sequences, around 12% seen once. General observations from the study: Boosting was followed by the reappearance of most primary-vaccination clones (less than 98% CD4, under 90% CD8). Researchers cautioned that FACS-sorted repertoires could harbor abundant clonotypes contaminating from the bulk population.

V gave up 2 bases and J gave up 0 bases, with 2 bases separating them. The CDR3 contains 13 residues. Germline V gene lookup returns CDR1 SGHAT and CDR2 FQNNGV. This chain connects TRBV11-2 to TRBJ2-1; no definite D call. This clonotype originated in a man between 18 and 35 years old who received the YFV17D yellow fever vaccine. The sequences come from CD4+ T cells sorted from PBMCs, collected 15 days after the yellow fever booster vaccination. The CDR3 region is CASSLPSYNEQFF. CDR3 DNA: TGTGCCAGCAGCTTACCCTCCTACAATGAGCAGTTCTTC. Using reference TRBV11-2 and TRBJ2-1 for the parts outside the CDR3, the full variable domain is EAGVAQSPRYKIIEKRQSVAFWCNPISGHATLYWYQQILGQGPKLLIQFQNNGVVDDSQLPKDRFSAERLKGVDSTLKIQPAKLEDSAVYLCASSLPSYNEQFFGPGTRLTVL.